This T cell receptor (beta chain) emerged from a study of human T cells and chemical hapten exposure (dated by TCRdb to the early 2020s). Background for the entire study: For sensitization, 2% DPC in acetone was applied to a 2 cm by 2 cm area of upper inner arm skin. Throughout the roughly 26-week study period, patients were also given weekly therapeutic DPC doses on the scalp. Patch tests used Finn chambers with 0.01% DPC on the upper back, scored after 6 days by International Contact Dermatitis Research Group standards. Alopecia areata with under or over 50% scalp involvement, alopecia totalis and alopecia universalis were represented in the patient cohort, which was mostly female. Libraries were pooled for sequencing, and per-sample TCR yields varied mainly because of small differences in library volumes within the pool. Peripheral blood TCR repertoire changes were tracked in vivo in alopecia patients during primary and secondary sensitization to the hapten diphenylcyclopropenone (DPC). Blood samples were taken from patients before sensitization (week 0) and then at 2, 6 and about 24 weeks after DPC sensitization. For TCR sequencing, blood came from 25 to 35 alopecia patients at anywhere from one to four time points (pre-sensitization, 2, 6 and 24 weeks). The study at large found these results: Patch test score correlated positively with the number of PT1 expanded TCRs, reaching significance at thresholds 8, 16 and 32 but not at 4. No change with DPC sensitization was found in the number of TCRs above 1 in 1000 frequency, and no evidence of global repertoire structure alterations was found. After repeated subsampling, changes were observed in the strength of the expansion versus patch-test correlation and in the threshold at which the correlation became significant. Significantly more large CDR3 similarity clusters were formed by expanded TCRs than by pre-sensitization or healthy control sets, consistent with antigen-driven responses. Because every patient had alopecia, a presumed autoimmune disease, the patients' immune response might differ from that of healthy individuals.

The time point label for this specimen denotes: patch test 2, 6 weeks after DPC sensitization. Interpreted using the paper, the treatment or condition label stands for: therapeutic diphenylcyclopropenone sensitization with weekly scalp DPC. Blood at each patch-test visit was drawn before the patch test was applied. To be eligible, patients had to be aged 18 to 70, diagnosed with alopecia and judged suitable for DPC therapy, while pregnant patients were excluded. Total RNA was isolated from unfractionated whole blood collected in Tempus Blood RNA tubes. V loses 6 bases at its end and J loses 7 bases; junction bases beyond the gene matches: 7. The germline V gene (reference sequence) provides CDR1 MNHEY and CDR2 SMNVEV. The CDR3 runs 14 amino acids, cysteine and phenylalanine included. Left in the record is the CDR3 DNA by itself, 42 bases read in frame from the first base. About this clonotype: Its cognate antigen has yet to be identified. Base qualities were left out, and no much larger clone turns up one base away.

Libraries were constructed by RACE. Sequencing was performed on a NextSeq 500. During library preparation, unique molecular identifiers were attached to individual cDNA molecules so that TCRs could be counted quantitatively and reproducibly. Each blood RNA sample was used to sequence both TCR alpha and TCR beta chains. Processing in the source paper ran as follows. The median number of TCRs per sample was 95,638, ranging from roughly 23,224 to 690,600. The Decombinator software suite was used to annotate V, J and CDR3 in the TCR reads. For the PS versus PT1 abundance plots, all samples were subsampled to the same number of TCRs (28,000). TCRs were defined as expanded if absent before sensitization and observed at least eight times at the 2-week time point. Using fastp at Q25 and MiXCR, TCRdb reprocessed the public reads and kept productive beta chains. Each entry is one CDR3 protein sequence, shown with its most common DNA and genes. What appears here as the V and J calls and clone size reflects TCRdb's work, not the paper's. Here the sample has under 75,000 distinct CDR3 sequences; 7.5% to 9.5% occur a single time. The top ten clones comprise nearly 3.5% of the sample.

The source is a woman in her forties or fifties with alopecia areata. Some clones in this sample may be carry-over from other donors' samples. Material: whole blood, obtained in connection with sensitization to the hapten diphenylcyclopropenone (DPC). The V and J genes are TRBV27 and TRBJ1-5, with 9 middle bases fitting TRBD1. The DNA sequence reads TGTGCCAGCAGCATGACAGGGGGTGGCCAGCCCCAGCATTTT. Its protein product is CASSMTGGGQPQHF.